The 5 T cell receptor beta chains presented below share a single source sample, sequenced in a study of regulatory T cells in long-lasting Graves disease. Combining iRepertoire HTBI primers with Arm-PCR of CDR3 regions, the authors built TCR beta libraries. Each CDR3 protein is one row after TCRdb ran MiXCR on the multiplex PCR reads. The sample shows a few hundred thousand distinct CDR3 sequences, less than 20% of them seen only once. Specified time point: newly diagnosed GD, antithyroid drugs for less than 3 months. PBMCs provided the RNA from which the TCR library was made. These same data were also listed under a study on T cells in Graves' hyperthyroidism and ophthalmopathy.

The sample here was peripheral blood mononuclear cells (PBMCs), taken at new diagnosis, from a patient treated with antithyroid drugs. The receptors here all came from a woman in her late teens or twenties with Graves disease.

This clonotype occurred many times. The rearrangement links TRBV20-1 to TRBJ2-1; D is unclear. The CDR3 is 14 residues long. Per the germline V gene, CDR1 is DFQATT and CDR2 is SNEGSKA (reference sequence). Trimming took off 3 bases at V and 0 bases at J, with 9 bases between the two ends. CDR3: CSASKQSSYNEQFF. CDR3 DNA: TGCAGTGCTAGTAAACAGAGCTCCTACAATGAGCAGTTCTTC.

This clonotype came up a few times. This CDR3 is CASRANTMGETQYF. CDR3 nucleotide sequence: TGCGCCAGCAGGGCAAACACAATGGGAGAGACCCAGTACTTC. The V call is TRBV5-1, the J call TRBJ2-5; D gene uncertain. The CDR3 runs 14 residues. Germline CDR1 SGHRS, CDR2 YFSETQ. Trimming took off 5 bases at V and 4 bases at J, with 15 bases between the two ends.

The rearrangement uses TRBV19 and TRBJ1-5; no clear D gene. The CDR3 loop spans 14 amino acids. V gave up 4 bases and J gave up 2 bases, with 9 bases separating them. Germline V gene lookup returns CDR1 LNHDA and CDR2 SQIVND (reference sequence). In nucleotides, the CDR3 is TGTGCCAGTAGTACCACAAACGGCAATCAGCCCCAGCATTTT. It is translated as CASSTTNGNQPQHF.

In its sample, this clonotype was seen many times. The chain carries TRBV4-1 and TRBJ2-3, with 8 bases lining up with TRBD2. CDR1 and CDR2 from the germline V gene are MGHRA and YSYEKL. This CDR3 contains 15 residues. V was clipped by 3 bases and J by 6 bases; unmatched bases: 8. CDR3 amino acids: CASSQDSGIADTQYF. CDR3 coding DNA: TGCGCCAGCAGCCAGGATAGCGGGATTGCTGATACGCAGTATTTT.

This clonotype was counted ten times or more. The rearrangement joins TRBV5-6 to TRBJ2-4; 8 nucleotides line up with TRBD2. Germline lookup yields CDR1 SGHDT and CDR2 YYEEEE. V trimming: 0 bases; J trimming: 0 bases; junction bases outside the gene matches: 2. The CDR3 consists of 16 residues. The CDR3 bases are TGTGCCAGCAGCTTGGGTAGCGGGGTAGCCAAAAACATTCAGTACTTC. It is translated as CASSLGSGVAKNIQYF.